The T cell receptor (beta chain) under discussion was sequenced for a study of CXCR3-negative and CXCR3-positive naive CD8 T cells. General observations from the study: Researchers reported similar TRBV-TRBJ usage in naive CXCR3-negative and CXCR3-positive cells, though memory differed.

cDNA libraries for TRB were generated by 5' RACE incorporating UMI labels. Using the 5' RACE reads, TCRdb records one entry per CDR3 protein without DNA. The table lists about 90,000 distinct CDR3 sequences, with roughly 0.99% in the top ten. Concerning this clonotype: Its target is not known.

Cells classed as naive CD8+ T cells were CD45RO-CCR7+CD27+CD95-. The germline V gene encodes CDR1 SGHRS and CDR2 YFSETQ. CDR3 length equals 15 residues. This TCR came from a human donor in good health. Some clones in this sample may be carry-over from other donors' samples. V and J are TRBV5-1 and TRBJ2-1. The sample was naive CXCR3- CD8+ T cells from blood. The subset is: CD45RO-CCR7+CD27+CD95- naive CD8+ T cells lacking CXCR3 (TNR3-). CDR3 in amino acids: CASSFTGSSYNEQFF.